One and the same sample provided the 29 T cell receptor beta chains below, sequenced in a study of CD8 T cells in ankylosing spondylitis (dated by TCRdb to about 2017). The library was prepared using 5' RACE. Instrument used: Illumina HiSeq 2500. The public reads were reanalyzed by TCRdb: fastp trimming at Q25, MiXCR alignment, in-frame beta chains only. When rows share a CDR3 protein, they turn into one entry using the most common DNA and genes. Here the sample has fewer than 150,000 distinct CDR3 sequences; 6% to 8.5% occur a single time. Over 10% of the sample lies in the top ten. Sequencing input: blood, either unsorted or a sorted T cell fraction (not recorded which). The source of these receptors is a female donor with ankylosing spondylitis or in good health (not recorded which).

This clonotype was seen repeatedly, ten times or more. The J gene is TRBJ1-1, the V gene TRBV27; no clear D. This CDR3 region has 13 residues. The germline V gene encodes CDR1 MNHEY and CDR2 SMNVEV (reference sequence). The germline V and J ends were trimmed by 6 bases and 1 base, with 9 bases remaining between them. The CDR3 reads CASSSLTNTEAFF. The CDR3 DNA is TGTGCCAGCAGCTCCCTGACGAACACTGAAGCTTTCTTT.

There are many counts of this clonotype. The chain uses TRBV3-1 and TRBJ1-2; D is possibly TRBD1 (6 bases). The CDR3 totals 12 residues. Per the germline V gene, CDR1 is LGHDT and CDR2 is YNNKEL (reference sequence). V dropped 3 bases and J dropped 5 bases, with 7 bases sitting between them. The CDR3 nucleotides are TGTGCCAGCAGCCAGACAGGTTATGGCTACACCTTC. Its protein is CASSQTGYGYTF.

This clonotype showed up many times. The V gene is TRBV20-1, the J gene TRBJ1-5; no firm D call. V was trimmed by 2 bases and J by 0 bases, leaving 5 bases between them. Germline V CDR1 and CDR2: DFQATT, SNEGSKA (reference sequence). The length of the CDR3 is 13 residues. DNA of the CDR3: TGCAGTGCTAGACATTATAGCAATCAGCCCCAGCATTTT. The encoded protein is CSARHYSNQPQHF.

This sequence joins TRBV7-2 and TRBJ2-5; D tentatively fits TRBD1 or TRBD2 (5 bases each). Deletions cut 6 bases from V and 5 bases from J, with 13 bases between. Germline loops: CDR1 SGHTA, CDR2 FQGNSA. The CDR3 spans 13 residues. This chain's CDR3 is CASSSRWGETQYF. The CDR3 bases are TGTGCCAGCAGTTCGAGGTGGGGGGAGACCCAGTACTTC.

This clonotype showed up many times. The DNA for the CDR3 is TGCGCCAGCAGCTTGGAACGAACTTACGAGCAGTACTTC. Translation: CASSLERTYEQYF. The chain combines TRBV5-1 with TRBJ2-7, with D unclear. The V end lost 0 bases, the J end lost 4 bases, and 8 bases lay between the germline ends. CDR1 and CDR2 (germline): SGHRS, YFSETQ. CDR3 length: 13 residues. The whole variable domain, remainder taken from reference TRBV5-1 and TRBJ2-7, is KAGVTQTPRYLIKTRGQQVTLSCSPISGHRSVSWYQQTPGQGLQFLFEYFSETQRNKGNFPGRFSGRQFSNSRSEMNVSTLELGDSALYLCASSLERTYEQYFGPGTRLTVT.

This clonotype showed up many times. The chain combines TRBV7-8 with TRBJ1-5, with D perhaps matching TRBD1 (5 bases). The V and J ends lost 5 bases and 3 bases respectively, with 11 bases between them. The CDR3 length is 14 residues. Germline V CDR1 and CDR2: SGHVS, FQNEAQ. In DNA form, the CDR3 reads TGTGCCAGCAGCCTGACAGAAAACAATCAGCCCCAGCATTTT. It codes for CASSLTENNQPQHF.

The CDR3 DNA sequence: TGTGCCAGCAGCTGGGGGCCCTCAGCAGCCTACGAGCAGTACTTC. Its translation is CASSWGPSAAYEQYF. V gene TRBV11-3 combines with J gene TRBJ2-7, with TRBD1 as a possible D gene (6 bases). The CDR3 extends over 15 amino acids. Trimming stripped 4 bases from V and 2 bases from J, with 15 bases between. Per the germline V gene, CDR1 is SGHNT and CDR2 is YENEEA.

This clonotype was observed a handful of times. This rearrangement joins TRBV7-2 to TRBJ2-1, with D possibly matching TRBD2 (6 bases). The germline V and J ends were trimmed by 1 base and 1 base, with 8 bases remaining between them. The V gene's germline CDR1 is SGHTA and CDR2 FQGNSA. This CDR3 has 15 amino acids. This chain's CDR3 is CASSLVRGSYNEQFF. The DNA for the CDR3 is TGTGCCAGCAGCTTAGTTCGGGGGTCCTACAATGAGCAGTTCTTC.

This clonotype has a handful of counts. V usage is TRBV19 and J usage is TRBJ2-3, with D maybe TRBD2 (5 bases). CDR1 is LNHDA, CDR2 SQIVND, per germline (reference sequence). Trimming shortened V by 0 bases and J by 2 bases, and 9 bases separated the two germline ends. The CDR3 runs 15 residues. The CDR3 coding sequence is TGTGCCAGTAGTATAGATCAAGCGGTCACAGATACGCAGTATTTT. Amino acid sequence: CASSIDQAVTDTQYF.

This chain links TRBV30 with TRBJ1-6; D is perhaps TRBD1 (5 bases). The CDR3 spans 12 residues. In germline, CDR1 is GTSNPN, CDR2 SVGIG (reference sequence). V was clipped by 2 bases and J by 10 bases, with 9 bases between them. In DNA, the CDR3 is TGTGCCTGGAGTCGGGGGGACTCACCCCTCCACTTT. It codes for CAWSRGDSPLHF.

This clonotype was counted ten times or more. The rearrangement joins TRBV20-1 to TRBJ2-1, with D perhaps TRBD2 (7 bases). The V gene lost 5 bases and the J gene lost 0 bases, with 17 bases spanning the gap. Germline CDR1 and CDR2: DFQATT and SNEGSKA (reference sequence). The length of the CDR3 is 16 residues. In DNA, the CDR3 is TGCAGTGCTTGTGAACGGGGGGCCAGCTCCTACAATGAGCAGTTCTTC. It is translated as CSACERGASSYNEQFF.

This clonotype was picked up many times. This chain uses TRBV4-3 with TRBJ1-5; a weak D match, TRBD1 (5 bases). The CDR3 contains 17 residues. Trimming pared 0 bases from V and 1 base from J, leaving 13 bases between. Germline CDR1 and CDR2: LGHNA and YSLEER. CDR3 sequence: CASSQDTGTWSNQPQHF. The CDR3 nucleotides read TGCGCCAGCAGCCAAGATACAGGTACATGGAGCAATCAGCCCCAGCATTTT.

In this sample, this clonotype is medium-sized (0.01 to 0.1%). The V call is TRBV12-3 or TRBV12-4, the J call TRBJ2-1; D not resolved. Between the trimmed V and J ends, which lost 5 bases and 12 bases, there was a span of 14 bases. The CDR3 loop spans 12 amino acids. In nucleotides, the CDR3 is TGTGCCAGCAGTCTAGGGTCCTTGGGGCAGTTCTTC. It yields the protein CASSLGSLGQFF.

This clonotype showed up many times. This sequence joins TRBV20-1 and TRBJ2-2, with D unresolved. V gave up 1 base and J gave up 6 bases, with 15 bases separating them. The CDR3 runs to 15 residues. The germline V gene has CDR1 DFQATT and CDR2 SNEGSKA (reference sequence). CDR3 in DNA: TGCAGTGCTAGAGGGCTAACCCCCACCCCCGGGGAGCTGTTTTTT. As protein: CSARGLTPTPGELFF.

This clonotype was detected many times. The rearrangement joins TRBV29-1 to TRBJ2-2; the D gene is possibly TRBD1 (5 bases). The CDR3 spans 13 residues. In germline, CDR1 is SQVTM, CDR2 ANQGSEA. V was clipped by 3 bases and J by 6 bases, with 11 bases between them. The CDR3 sequence: CSVEAGYSGELFF. For the CDR3, the DNA is TGCAGCGTTGAGGCAGGGTATTCCGGGGAGCTGTTTTTT.

The sample holds many counts of this clonotype. The J gene is TRBJ2-7, the V gene TRBV12-3 or TRBV12-4; 8 nucleotides line up with TRBD1. The ends lost 5 bases at V and 3 bases at J; junction bases unmatched: 9. This CDR3 is 15 amino acids long. Here the CDR3 reads CASSRVDRDSYEQYF. Here the CDR3 DNA reads TGTGCCAGCAGTCGGGTGGACAGGGATAGCTACGAGCAGTACTTC.

This clonotype was seen at least ten times. The chain's CDR3 is CASSLVSSAYEQYF. The DNA for the CDR3 is TGCGCCAGCAGCTTGGTCAGCTCAGCCTACGAGCAGTACTTC. V is TRBV5-1 and J is TRBJ2-7; no clear D. Germline loops: CDR1 SGHRS, CDR2 YFSETQ. CDR3 length: 14 residues. V was clipped by 0 bases and J by 2 bases, with 9 bases between them.

The chain carries TRBV10-1 and TRBJ1-5; possibly TRBD1 for D (6 bases). Trimming removed 6 bases at V and 1 base at J, with 19 bases between. Germline lookup yields CDR1 WNHNN and CDR2 SYGVQD (reference sequence). The CDR3 is 17 residues long. The CDR3 DNA sequence: TGCGCCAGCAGCCGCGGGCAGGGGATCAGGAGCAATCAGCCCCAGCATTTT. This sequence encodes CASSRGQGIRSNQPQHF.

This clonotype appeared many times. The chain joins TRBV19 to TRBJ2-4; TRBD1 matches at 8 bases. Unmatched junction bases numbered 0, after V lost 3 bases and J lost 8 bases. The CDR3 extends over 12 amino acids. CDR1 and CDR2 from the germline V gene are LNHDA and SQIVND (reference sequence). CDR3 loop: CASSMTGDIQYF. The CDR3 region has the DNA TGTGCCAGTAGTATGACAGGGGACATTCAGTACTTC.

The rearrangement joins TRBV7-6 to TRBJ2-1; D is possibly TRBD1 or TRBD2 (5 bases each). Germline CDR1 reads SGHVS; CDR2 reads FNYEAQ. The CDR3 sequence is 18 residues long. V was pared by 0 bases and J by 2 bases, with 17 bases between. The DNA for the CDR3 is TGTGCCAGCAGCTTAGCGGGACCCAGACTACCCACCTACAATGAGCAGTTCTTC. Its translation is CASSLAGPRLPTYNEQFF.

There are many counts of this clonotype. The chain couples TRBV30 to TRBJ2-2; D is uncertain. This CDR3 region has 12 residues. Germline CDR1 GTSNPN, CDR2 SVGIG (reference sequence). Deletions cut 3 bases from V and 1 base from J, with 3 bases between. CDR3: CAWSGNTGELFF. The CDR3 DNA reads as TGTGCCTGGAGCGGGAACACCGGGGAGCTGTTTTTT. Drawing the rest from reference TRBV30 and TRBJ2-2, the complete variable domain is SQTIHQWPATLVQPVGSPLSLECTVEGTSNPNLYWYRQAAGRGLQLLFYSVGIGQISSEVPQNLSASRPQDRQFILSSKKLLLSDSGFYLCAWSGNTGELFFGEGSRLTVL.

At least ten counts were recorded for this clonotype. The V call is TRBV27, the J call TRBJ1-2; maybe TRBD1 (6 bases). CDR3 length: 16 amino acids. CDR1 MNHEY and CDR2 SMNVEV come from the germline V gene (reference sequence). Trimming left V 7 bases short and J 4 bases short, with 22 bases between. Written as DNA, the CDR3 is TGTGCCAGCACCTCGGCCCTGACAGGAACCTTCTATGGCTACACCTTC. It codes for CASTSALTGTFYGYTF.

This clonotype was observed at least ten times. V is TRBV5-5 and J is TRBJ2-1; no reliable D call. The CDR3 spans 15 residues. Germline V gene sequence: CDR1 SGHKS, CDR2 YYEKEE (reference sequence). Trimming took 3 bases from V and 2 from J, leaving 12 bases between them. CDR3 loop: CASSSLQSTYNEQFF. As DNA, the CDR3 is TGTGCCAGCAGCTCCCTACAGAGTACCTACAATGAGCAGTTCTTC.

In this sample, this clonotype turned up many times. This rearrangement joins TRBV6-5 to TRBJ1-1, with 7 positions matching TRBD1. J lost 3 bases, V lost 5 bases, and 0 bases had no gene match. This CDR3 spans 12 amino acids. Germline lookup yields CDR1 MNHEY and CDR2 SVGAGI. DNA of the CDR3: TGTGCCAGCAGTGGGACAGACACTGAAGCTTTCTTT. Its translation is CASSGTDTEAFF.

This clonotype occurred many times. The chain has TRBV6-5 and TRBJ2-1, with D perhaps assigned TRBD1 or TRBD2 (5 bases each). Trimming took 4 bases from V and 8 from J, leaving 12 bases between them. This CDR3 region has 13 residues. In germline, CDR1 is MNHEY, CDR2 SVGAGI. CDR3 region: CASSWDPRDEQFF. For the CDR3, the DNA is TGTGCCAGCAGTTGGGACCCGCGTGATGAGCAGTTCTTC.

This clonotype has a count of ten or more. In DNA form, the CDR3 reads TGTGCCAGCAGTTCCGGGGGGGCCACAGATACGCAGTATTTT. The encoded protein is CASSSGGATDTQYF. The V call is TRBV6-2 or TRBV6-3, the J call TRBJ2-3; 8 bases are shared with TRBD2. V shed 4 bases and J 2 bases; nucleotides not matched to a gene: 2. The germline V gene encodes CDR1 MNHEY and CDR2 SVGEGT. This CDR3 is built from 14 residues.

This clonotype was counted ten times or more. The chain recombines TRBV12-3 or TRBV12-4 with TRBJ1-1; perhaps TRBD1 as D (5 bases). Trimming cost V 2 bases and J 1 base, with 11 bases left between them. This CDR3 has 15 amino acids. For the CDR3, the DNA is TGTGCCAGCAGTTTAAGGGACCCAAGGAACACTGAAGCTTTCTTT. Its protein is CASSLRDPRNTEAFF.

This clonotype was recorded many times. This rearrangement joins TRBV7-9 to TRBJ2-3; D remains ambiguous. V lost 1 base and J lost 10, with 12 bases in between. This CDR3 region has 13 residues. Germline V CDR1 and CDR2: SEHNR, FQNEAQ (reference sequence). The CDR3 region is CASSLETSSAQYF. The CDR3 nucleotides read TGTGCCAGCAGCTTAGAGACCTCCAGTGCGCAGTATTTT.

This clonotype was counted at least ten times. V usage is TRBV11-2 and J usage is TRBJ1-6; TRBD1 is a possible D gene (6 bases). The CDR3 contains 14 residues. The germline V gene encodes CDR1 SGHAT and CDR2 FQNNGV. Trimming cost V 1 base and J 10 bases, with 11 bases left between them. The CDR3 here is CASSLAARGSPLHF. The DNA of the CDR3 is TGTGCCAGCAGCTTAGCTGCCAGGGGATCACCCCTCCACTTT.